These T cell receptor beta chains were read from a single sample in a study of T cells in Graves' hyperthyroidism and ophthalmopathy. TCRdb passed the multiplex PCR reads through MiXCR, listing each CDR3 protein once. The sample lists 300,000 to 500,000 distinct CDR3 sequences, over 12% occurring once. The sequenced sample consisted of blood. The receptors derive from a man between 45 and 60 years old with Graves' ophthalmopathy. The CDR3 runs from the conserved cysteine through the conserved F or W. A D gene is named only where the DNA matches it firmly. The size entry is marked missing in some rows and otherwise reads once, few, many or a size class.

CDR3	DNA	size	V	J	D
CASSHLADGNQPQHF	TGTGCCAGCAGCCATCTCGCGGATGGGAATCAGCCCCAGCATTTT	few	TRBV4-2	TRBJ1-5	NA
CASRVGSRTGELFF	TGTGCCAGCAGGGTTGGGAGCAGGACCGGGGAGCTGTTTTTT	many	TRBV6-1	TRBJ2-2	NA
CASSLARGGKLFF	TGTGCCAGCAGCTTAGCCAGGGGGGGAAAACTGTTTTTT	NA	TRBV7-6	TRBJ1-4	TRBD1
CASSQSGGSGNTIYF	TGTGCCAGCTCACAATCCGGGGGCTCCGGAAACACCATATATTTT	many	TRBV18	TRBJ1-3	NA
CASSDGTSGRYEQYF	TGTGCCAGCAGCGATGGGACTAGCGGGAGGTACGAGCAGTACTTC	many	TRBV2	TRBJ2-7	TRBD2
CSARDQSGRLEQYF	TGCAGTGCTAGAGATCAAAGCGGGAGATTGGAGCAGTACTTC	many	TRBV20-1	TRBJ2-7	TRBD2
CASSQGAGGSTYNEQFF	TGCGCCAGCAGCCAAGGGGCGGGCGGGAGTACCTACAATGAGCAGTTCTTC	few	TRBV4-1	TRBJ2-1	TRBD2
CASSTSASGRGETQYF	TGTGCCAGTAGTACCTCCGCTAGCGGGAGAGGAGAGACCCAGTACTTC	once	TRBV19	TRBJ2-5	TRBD2
CASRQERGEEYEQYF	TGTGCCAGCAGGCAAGAAAGAGGGGAAGAATACGAGCAGTACTTC	NA	TRBV4-2	TRBJ2-7	NA
CASSSVDRDYNEQFF	TGCGCCAGCAGCTCCGTTGACAGGGACTACAATGAGCAGTTCTTC	many	TRBV5-1	TRBJ2-1	TRBD1